This T cell receptor (beta chain) emerged from a study of blood T cells in healthy people across ages. Each donor's blood draw was roughly 9.8 milliliters of peripheral blood. V was clipped by 0 bases and J by 5 bases; unmatched bases: 10. This CDR3 has 19 amino acids. Germline V gene sequence: CDR1 MRHNA, CDR2 SNTAGT. A note on this clonotype: No antigen is known for it.

The second PCR ran 7 to 11 cycles with a sample-barcoded 5' primer and J-beta primers. TCRdb analysed the 5' RACE reads with MiXCR anew, one entry per CDR3 protein. Here the sample spans 720,000 or so distinct CDR3 sequences, roughly two fifths being singletons. General study points: TCR beta diversity per million T cells fell roughly linearly with age. Calculation of diversity from one million T cells yielded estimates considered to be underestimates.

The sample taken for sequencing was blood. The gene calls are TRBV6-4 and TRBJ2-1; the match to TRBD2 covers 13 bases. This clonotype was sampled from a man at least 80 years old in good health. The CDR3 sequence: CASSDSSGLAGSIDNEQFF. The DNA for the CDR3 is TGTGCCAGCAGTGACTCTTCGGGACTAGCGGGAAGTATCGACAATGAGCAGTTCTTC.